The 31 T cell receptor beta chains in this list originate from one sample, sequenced in a study of shared clonotypes between healthy human individuals (dated by TCRdb to the early 2020s). The receptor library was made with the immunoSEQ multiplex PCR assay. Held by TCRdb, this immuneACCESS table contains in-frame sequences only and omits some clones. Under half of the omission traces to an unresolved V gene where checked; the cause of the rest is unknown. Counted in this sample were millions of clones; approximately 95% of them appeared once. The ten largest make up roughly 0.36% of the sample. Sequenced: naive CD4+ T cells from PBMCs. The cell subset or site label for this specimen denotes: CD45RA+ positively selected. These receptors were obtained from a man between 18 and 29 years old in good health. Some clones in this sample may be carry-over from other donors' samples.

The V gene is TRBV10-3, the J gene TRBJ2-1; TRBD2 aligns across 9 bases. This CDR3 is built from 15 residues. Germline values: CDR1 ENHRY, CDR2 SYGVKD. The V and J ends lost 2 bases and 7 bases, in that order; junction bases with no gene match: 6. The CDR3 coding sequence is TGTGCCATCAGTGAGCGGGCGGGAGGGAGAAATGAGCAGTTCTTC. Translated: CAISERAGGRNEQFF.

This clone was seen a handful of times. The rearrangement joins TRBV29-1 to TRBJ1-1, with a tentative D call TRBD1 (6 bases). The CDR3 is 14 amino acids. The V and J ends lost 0 bases and 4 bases respectively, with 12 bases between them. Germline V CDR1 and CDR2: SQVTM, ANQGSEA. CDR3 nucleotides: TGCAGCGTTGAAGAGCCCAGGGGAGGCACTGAAGCTTTCTTT. Translating gives CSVEEPRGGTEAFF. The full variable domain, its missing parts supplied by reference TRBV29-1 and TRBJ1-1, is SAVISQKPSRDICQRGTSLTIQCQVDSQVTMMFWYRQQPGQSLTLIATANQGSEATYESGFVIDKFPISRPNLTFSTLTVSNMSPEDSSIYLCSVEEPRGGTEAFFGQGTRLTVV.

This clone has just one count. The chain is built from TRBV6-6 and TRBJ2-7; 9 bases fit TRBD2. Germline V gene data show CDR1 as MNHNY and CDR2 as SVGAGI (reference sequence). The J segment lost 6 bases and the V segment lost 4 bases, leaving 7 bases of the junction unmatched. CDR3 length: 14 amino acids. The CDR3, as DNA: TGTGCCAGCAGTTTTAGCGGGAGCCTCCCCGAGCAGTACTTC. This sequence encodes CASSFSGSLPEQYF.

The CDR3 DNA reads TGTGCCAGCAGTAGGGACTTCTACGAGCAGTACTTC. Translating gives CASSRDFYEQYF. The J gene is TRBJ2-7, the V gene TRBV6-5; the D gene is possibly TRBD2 (6 bases). CDR1 is MNHEY, CDR2 SVGAGI, per germline. The length of the CDR3 is 12 residues. The V end lost 5 bases, the J end lost 3 bases, and 8 bases lay between the germline ends.

The chain uses TRBV6-5 and TRBJ2-5, with D perhaps TRBD2 (5 bases). The CDR3 consists of 11 residues. V was shortened by 8 bases and J by 3 bases, with 7 bases between the two germline ends. Germline CDR1 reads MNHEY; CDR2 reads SVGAGI. CDR3: CASRREETQYF. Here the CDR3 DNA reads TGTGCCAGCCGGCGGGAAGAGACCCAGTACTTC.

The CDR3 DNA is TGTGCCAGCAGCTGGATCGGGACAGCTAATGAAAAACTGTTTTTT. It specifies CASSWIGTANEKLFF. This chain connects TRBV7-2 to TRBJ1-4, with 7 bases aligning to TRBD1. The CDR3 consists of 15 residues. The V and J ends lost 4 bases and 3 bases, in that order; junction bases with no gene match: 5. CDR1 is SGHTA, CDR2 FQGNSA, per germline. Filled out from reference TRBV7-2 and TRBJ1-4, the complete variable domain reads GAGVSQSPSNKVTEKGKDVELRCDPISGHTALYWYRQSLGQGLEFLIYFQGNSAPDKSGLPSDRFSAERTGGSVSTLTIQRTQQEDSAVYLCASSWIGTANEKLFFGSGTQLSVL.

V and J are TRBV11-3 and TRBJ2-5; possibly TRBD1 for D (5 bases). This CDR3 has 12 amino acids. Germline CDR1 SGHNT, CDR2 YENEEA. The ends were cut back, 5 bases at V and 4 bases at J, with 8 bases in the middle. The CDR3 region has the DNA TGTGCCAGCAGCCGTGGGGCAGAGACCCAGTACTTC. Its translation: CASSRGAETQYF.

The chain has TRBV30 and TRBJ1-2; a possible D gene is TRBD1 (5 bases). V was trimmed by 5 bases and J by 4 bases, leaving 11 bases between them. The CDR3 covers 12 residues. The V gene's germline CDR1 is GTSNPN and CDR2 SVGIG (reference sequence). DNA for the CDR3: TGTGCCTGGTATTGGGACGTCTATGGCTACACCTTC. Amino acid sequence: CAWYWDVYGYTF.

This clone was recorded only once. This rearrangement joins TRBV4-1 to TRBJ1-2, with D uncertain. Trimming left V 9 bases short and J 1 base short, with 15 bases between. The CDR3 spans 14 residues. The germline CDR1 and CDR2 sequences are MGHRA and YSYEKL. Here the CDR3 reads CASGWIGINYGYTF. The CDR3 coding sequence is TGCGCCAGTGGTTGGATAGGGATTAACTATGGCTACACCTTC.

In its sample, this clone was seen once. The rearrangement links TRBV5-1 to TRBJ2-6; maybe TRBD2 (5 bases). Trimming cost V 4 bases and J 0 bases, with 11 bases left between them. Germline CDR1 SGHRS, CDR2 YFSETQ. This CDR3 is built from 16 residues. The CDR3 region is CASSPRRDSGANVLTF. CDR3 nucleotides: TGCGCCAGCAGCCCCAGACGGGACTCTGGGGCCAACGTCCTGACTTTC.

This chain joins TRBV28 and TRBJ2-2; 9 bases map to TRBD1. Germline values: CDR1 MDHEN, CDR2 SYDVKM. Trimming removed 6 bases from V and 6 bases from J; junction bases left unmatched: 2. This CDR3 contains 13 residues. CDR3 protein: CASSTGGPGELFF. CDR3 DNA: TGTGCCAGCAGCACAGGGGGCCCCGGGGAGCTGTTTTTT.

J is TRBJ2-1 and V is TRBV4-1; D is uncertain. The CDR3 consists of 13 residues. The germline V gene encodes CDR1 MGHRA and CDR2 YSYEKL. V was trimmed by 4 bases and J by 5 bases, leaving 9 bases between them. The CDR3 DNA reads TGCGCCAGCAGCCTGGGCTTCAACAATGAGCAGTTCTTC. Amino acid sequence: CASSLGFNNEQFF.

The rearrangement joins TRBV19 to TRBJ2-5; perhaps TRBD1 as D (6 bases). The germline V gene encodes CDR1 LNHDA and CDR2 SQIVND (reference sequence). CDR3 length equals 15 residues. The V end lost 5 bases, the J end lost 7 bases, and 20 bases lay between the germline ends. CDR3 in amino acids: CASSLRTGQPGTQYF. The CDR3 DNA reads as TGTGCCAGTAGTCTTCGAACTGGACAGCCCGGGACCCAGTACTTC.

The chain uses TRBV4-1 and TRBJ1-5, with 11 bases fitting TRBD1. The J segment lost 5 bases and the V segment lost 4 bases, leaving 13 bases of the junction unmatched. The CDR3 is 18 residues long. Germline CDR1 MGHRA, CDR2 YSYEKL. The CDR3 region has the DNA TGCGCCAGCAGCCTGTCGGACAGGGGGCTGAAAAAAGATCAGCCCCAGCATTTT. Translation: CASSLSDRGLKKDQPQHF.

The rearrangement links TRBV18 to TRBJ2-6; D not certain. The CDR3 is 15 amino acids. V lost 4 bases, J lost 0 bases, and 7 bases lay in between. The germline CDR1 and CDR2 sequences are KGHSH and LQKENI. CDR3 in amino acids: CASSLLISGANVLTF. The DNA of the CDR3 is TGTGCCAGCTCACTCTTGATCTCTGGGGCCAACGTCCTGACTTTC.

The rearrangement links TRBV5-1 to TRBJ2-2, with D unresolved. CDR3 length: 15 residues. Trimming took off 4 bases at V and 0 bases at J, with 10 bases between the two ends. Germline V lookup: CDR1 SGHRS, CDR2 YFSETQ. DNA for the CDR3: TGCGCCAGCAGCCGACGGACCGCGAACACCGGGGAGCTGTTTTTT. This codes for CASSRRTANTGELFF. The entire variable domain, with the rest obtained from reference TRBV5-1 and TRBJ2-2, is as follows: KAGVTQTPRYLIKTRGQQVTLSCSPISGHRSVSWYQQTPGQGLQFLFEYFSETQRNKGNFPGRFSGRQFSNSRSEMNVSTLELGDSALYLCASSRRTANTGELFFGEGSRLTVL.

The CDR3 sequence: CAFGLAGAGRPDTQYF. The CDR3 bases are TGTGCCTTCGGACTAGCGGGAGCGGGTAGGCCAGATACGCAGTATTTT. V usage is TRBV30 and J usage is TRBJ2-3; 13 bases are a match to TRBD2. Germline CDR1 and CDR2: GTSNPN and SVGIG (reference sequence). V trimming: 7 bases; J trimming: 4 bases; junction bases outside the gene matches: 11. CDR3 size: 16 residues.

This clone was seen only once. The chain has TRBV7-8 and TRBJ2-7; TRBD1 or TRBD2 may be the D gene (5 bases each). The CDR3 consists of 16 residues. Trimming took off 4 bases at V and 2 bases at J, with 18 bases between the two ends. Germline assignment: CDR1 SGHVS and CDR2 FQNEAQ. The DNA for the CDR3 is TGTGCCAGCAGCTCCCGGTGGTTGGGGGTCCCCTACGAGCAGTACTTC. This codes for CASSSRWLGVPYEQYF.

The chain joins TRBV2 to TRBJ1-5, with D unresolved. This CDR3 has 15 amino acids. Germline CDR1 and CDR2: SNHLY and FYNNEI. The ends were cut back, 2 bases at V and 1 base at J, with 9 bases in the middle. DNA of the CDR3: TGTGCCAGCAGTGAATCGGGGAACAGCAATCAGCCCCAGCATTTT. Its translation is CASSESGNSNQPQHF.

V gene TRBV6-6 combines with J gene TRBJ2-7; 8 nucleotides line up with TRBD2. Germline assignment: CDR1 MNHNY and CDR2 SVGAGI (reference sequence). Trimming at V came to 6 bases and at J to 3 bases, leaving 10 bases not matched to a gene. The CDR3 contains 15 residues. The CDR3: CASSHEGLGVYEQYF. CDR3 bases: TGTGCCAGCAGCCACGAGGGACTAGGGGTCTACGAGCAGTACTTC.

A word on this clone: At one of its ends the junction is not consistent with the germline gene, which may arise from a read error. This chain joins TRBV18 and TRBJ2-1, with D possibly matching TRBD1 (5 bases). This CDR3 region has 13 residues. The germline CDR1 and CDR2 sequences are KGHSH and LQKENI. The CDR3 DNA reads TGTGCCAGCTCACCATACGACACCCAGGGCAAACTCTTC. Its protein is CASSPYDTQGKLF.

This rearrangement joins TRBV7-5 to TRBJ2-5; the DNA was not used to check the table's D call, TRBD2. TRBV7-5 is tagged as a pseudogene. The CDR3 length is 19 residues. The CDR3 DNA follows: TGTGTCAGAAGCCCAGTACTAGCGGGCACTGTTAAGGACCAAGAGACCCAGTACTTC. Protein sequence: CVRSPVLAGTVKDQETQYF.

The CDR3 loop reads CASTPGRGPNTGELFF. CDR3 bases: TGTGCCAGCACCCCTGGTCGGGGTCCCAACACCGGGGAGCTGTTTTTT. The chain has TRBV7-2 and TRBJ2-2, with D perhaps TRBD2 (5 bases). The CDR3 runs to 16 residues. V lost 7 bases, J lost 2 bases, and 17 bases lay in between. Germline V lookup: CDR1 SGHTA, CDR2 FQGNSA.

The chain has TRBV25-1 and TRBJ2-1; 9 positions match TRBD2. The germline CDR1 and CDR2 sequences are MGHDK and SYGVNS. V lost 2 bases to trimming and J lost 2 bases; unmatched junction nucleotides: 7. The length of the CDR3 is 17 residues. The CDR3 region is CASSERQREATYNEQFF. CDR3 DNA: TGTGCCAGCAGTGAACGCCAGCGGGAGGCAACCTACAATGAGCAGTTCTTC.

This sequence joins TRBV6-5 and TRBJ2-2; D may correspond to TRBD1 or TRBD2 (5 bases each). CDR1 and CDR2 (germline): MNHEY, SVGAGI. The CDR3 has 14 amino acids. V was pared by 3 bases and J by 4 bases, with 9 bases between. CDR3 sequence (DNA): TGTGCCAGCAGTTATCGGGGCAGCACCGGGGAGCTGTTTTTT. As protein: CASSYRGSTGELFF.

The chain links TRBV5-5 to TRBJ1-5; the D gene is possibly TRBD1 (5 bases). Germline CDR1 SGHKS, CDR2 YYEKEE (reference sequence). CDR3 length equals 16 residues. The V gene lost 3 bases and the J gene lost 3 bases, with 16 bases spanning the gap. CDR3 residues: CASSWGPVSVNQPQHF. The CDR3 DNA reads TGTGCCAGCAGCTGGGGACCGGTCAGCGTCAATCAGCCCCAGCATTTT. The full variable domain, in which reference TRBV5-5 and TRBJ1-5 provide the parts outside the CDR3, is DAGVTQSPTHLIKTRGQQVTLRCSPISGHKSVSWYQQVLGQGPQFIFQYYEKEERGRGNFPDRFSARQFPNYSSELNVNALLLGDSALYLCASSWGPVSVNQPQHFGDGTRLSIL.

Only one count was recorded for this clone. This chain connects TRBV6-5 to TRBJ2-7, with 12 bases fitting TRBD2. V lost 4 bases to trimming and J lost 2 bases; unmatched junction nucleotides: 3. The CDR3 spans 15 residues. The germline V gene has CDR1 MNHEY and CDR2 SVGAGI. CDR3 nucleotides: TGTGCCAGCAGTTCCTCTAGCGGGAGGGCCTACGAGCAGTACTTC. The encoded protein is CASSSSSGRAYEQYF.

The chain recombines TRBV7-9 with TRBJ2-2, with D maybe TRBD1 (5 bases). Germline CDR1 is SEHNR and CDR2 is FQNEAQ (reference sequence). There are 13 residues in the CDR3. Between the trimmed V and J ends, which lost 7 bases and 3 bases, there was a span of 9 bases. CDR3 in amino acids: CASTDSYTGELFF. The CDR3 DNA follows: TGTGCCAGCACCGACAGTTACACCGGGGAGCTGTTTTTT.

This clone has just a few counts. The chain has TRBV7-8 and TRBJ1-5; TRBD1 matches 7 bases. This CDR3 is 15 amino acids long. With 5 bases clipped from V and 5 bases from J, the junction kept 9 bases outside the gene matches. CDR1 is SGHVS and CDR2 is FQNEAQ in the germline V gene. The CDR3 spells CASSEGTANYQPQHF. CDR3 DNA: TGTGCCAGCAGCGAAGGGACAGCAAATTATCAGCCCCAGCATTTT. Together with reference TRBV7-8 and TRBJ1-5, the CDR3 gives the full variable domain: GAGVSQSPRYKVAKRGQDVALRCDPISGHVSLFWYQQALGQGPEFLTYFQNEAQLDKSGLPSDRFFAERPEGSVSTLKIQRTQQEDSAVYLCASSEGTANYQPQHFGDGTRLSIL.

The genes are TRBV4-1 and TRBJ1-5; D remains unclear. The CDR3 sequence is 14 residues long. CDR1 and CDR2 from the germline V gene are MGHRA and YSYEKL. The germline V and J ends were trimmed by 1 base and 5 bases, with 9 bases remaining between them. CDR3: CASSQVGSDQPQHF. The CDR3 coding sequence is TGCGCCAGCAGCCAAGTTGGTTCGGATCAGCCCCAGCATTTT.

The chain uses TRBV10-2 and TRBJ2-7; D is uncertain. This CDR3 contains 16 residues. Germline CDR1 is WSHSY and CDR2 is SAAADI. V was clipped by 3 bases and J by 5 bases, with 20 bases between them. The CDR3 region is CASSDPRGTARNEQYF. CDR3 DNA: TGCGCCAGCAGTGACCCACGAGGCACAGCACGTAACGAGCAGTACTTC.